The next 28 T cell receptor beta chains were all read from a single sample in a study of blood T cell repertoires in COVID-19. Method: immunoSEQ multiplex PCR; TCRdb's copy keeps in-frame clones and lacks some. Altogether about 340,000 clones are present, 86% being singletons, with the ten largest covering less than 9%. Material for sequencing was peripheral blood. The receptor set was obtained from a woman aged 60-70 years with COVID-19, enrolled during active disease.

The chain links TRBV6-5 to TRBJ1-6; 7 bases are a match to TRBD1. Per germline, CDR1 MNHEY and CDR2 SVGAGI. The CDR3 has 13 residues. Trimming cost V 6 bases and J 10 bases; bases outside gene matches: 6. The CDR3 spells CASRTTGDSPLHF. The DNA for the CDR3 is TGTGCCAGCAGAACTACAGGGGACTCACCCCTCCACTTT.

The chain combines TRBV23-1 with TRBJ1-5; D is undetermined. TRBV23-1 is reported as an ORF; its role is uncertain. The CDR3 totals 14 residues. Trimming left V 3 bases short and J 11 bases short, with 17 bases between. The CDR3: CASSHTEEGAAQHF. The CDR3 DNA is TGCGCCAGCAGTCACACGGAGGAGGGTGCGGCCCAGCATTTT.

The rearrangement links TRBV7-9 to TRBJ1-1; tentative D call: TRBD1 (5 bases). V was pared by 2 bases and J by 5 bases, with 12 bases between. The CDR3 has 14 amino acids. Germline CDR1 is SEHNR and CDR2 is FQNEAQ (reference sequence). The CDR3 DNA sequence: TGTGCCAGCAGCTTACCCCCAGGGCAAACTGAAGCTTTCTTT. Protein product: CASSLPPGQTEAFF.

CDR3 DNA: TGTGCCAGCATGGGACAGGTGGAGGGCTACACCTTC. It translates to CASMGQVEGYTF. This rearrangement joins TRBV2 to TRBJ1-2; TRBD1 matches at 8 bases. Trimming removed 7 bases from V and 8 bases from J; junction bases left unmatched: 6. Germline assignment: CDR1 SNHLY and CDR2 FYNNEI. This CDR3 is built from 12 residues.

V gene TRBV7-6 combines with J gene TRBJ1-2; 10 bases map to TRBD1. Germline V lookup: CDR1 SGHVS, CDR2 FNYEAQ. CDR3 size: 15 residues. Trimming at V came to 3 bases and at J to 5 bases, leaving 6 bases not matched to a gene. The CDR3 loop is CASSLGQGRFYGYTF. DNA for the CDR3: TGTGCCAGCAGCTTGGGACAGGGGCGGTTTTATGGCTACACCTTC.

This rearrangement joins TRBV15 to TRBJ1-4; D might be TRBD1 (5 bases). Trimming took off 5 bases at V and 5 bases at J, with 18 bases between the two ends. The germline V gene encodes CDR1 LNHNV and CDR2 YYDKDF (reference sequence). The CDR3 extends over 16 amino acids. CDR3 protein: CATSQNPTAGNEKLFF. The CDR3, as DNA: TGTGCCACCAGCCAAAATCCGACAGCTGGGAATGAAAAACTGTTTTTT.

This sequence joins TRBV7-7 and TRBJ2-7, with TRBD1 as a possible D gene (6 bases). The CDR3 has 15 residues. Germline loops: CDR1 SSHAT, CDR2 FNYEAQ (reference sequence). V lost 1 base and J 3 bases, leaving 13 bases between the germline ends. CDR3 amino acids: CASSLGWGQDYEQYF. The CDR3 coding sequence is TGTGCCAGCAGCTTAGGATGGGGGCAGGACTACGAGCAGTACTTC.

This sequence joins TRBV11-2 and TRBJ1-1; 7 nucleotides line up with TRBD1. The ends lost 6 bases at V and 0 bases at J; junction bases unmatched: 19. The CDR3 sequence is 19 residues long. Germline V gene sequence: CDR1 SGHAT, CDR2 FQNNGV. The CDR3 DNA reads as TGTGCCAGCAGGAGAATTAAAATTACAGGGGATATGGTGAACACTGAAGCTTTCTTT. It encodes CASRRIKITGDMVNTEAFF.

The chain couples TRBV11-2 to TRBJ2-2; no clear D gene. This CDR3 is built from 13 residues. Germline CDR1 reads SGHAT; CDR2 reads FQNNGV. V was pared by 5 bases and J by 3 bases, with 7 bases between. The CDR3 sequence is CASSPSYTGELFF. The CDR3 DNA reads TGTGCCAGCAGCCCTTCGTACACCGGGGAGCTGTTTTTT.

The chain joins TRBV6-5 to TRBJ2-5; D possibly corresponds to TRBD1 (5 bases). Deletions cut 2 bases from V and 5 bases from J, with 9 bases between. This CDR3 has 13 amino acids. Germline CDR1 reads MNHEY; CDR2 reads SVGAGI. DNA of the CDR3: TGTGCCAGCAGTTACCCAGGGCGGGAGACCCAGTACTTC. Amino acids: CASSYPGRETQYF.

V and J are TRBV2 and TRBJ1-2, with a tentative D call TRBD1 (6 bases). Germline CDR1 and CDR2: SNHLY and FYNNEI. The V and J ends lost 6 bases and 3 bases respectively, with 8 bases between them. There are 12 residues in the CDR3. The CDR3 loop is CASRQGDYGYTF. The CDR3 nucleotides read TGTGCCAGCAGACAGGGAGACTATGGCTACACCTTC.

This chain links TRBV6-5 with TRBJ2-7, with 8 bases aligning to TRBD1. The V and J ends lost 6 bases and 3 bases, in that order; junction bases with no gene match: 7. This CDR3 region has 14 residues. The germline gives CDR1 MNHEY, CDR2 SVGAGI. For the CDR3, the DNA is TGTGCCAGCAGACCCCCGGGACAGGACTACGAGCAGTACTTC. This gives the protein CASRPPGQDYEQYF.

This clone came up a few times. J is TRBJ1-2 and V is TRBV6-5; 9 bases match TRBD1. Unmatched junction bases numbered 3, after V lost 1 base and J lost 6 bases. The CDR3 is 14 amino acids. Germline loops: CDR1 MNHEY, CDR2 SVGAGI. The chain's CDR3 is CASSYLGTGNGYTF. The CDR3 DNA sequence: TGTGCCAGCAGTTACTTAGGGACAGGGAATGGCTACACCTTC.

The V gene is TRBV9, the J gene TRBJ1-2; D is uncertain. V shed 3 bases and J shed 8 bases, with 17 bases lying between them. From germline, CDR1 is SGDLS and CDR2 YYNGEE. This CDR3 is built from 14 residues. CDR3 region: CASSAGSGVEGYTF. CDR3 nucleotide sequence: TGTGCCAGCAGCGCAGGTAGCGGGGTGGAAGGCTACACCTTC.

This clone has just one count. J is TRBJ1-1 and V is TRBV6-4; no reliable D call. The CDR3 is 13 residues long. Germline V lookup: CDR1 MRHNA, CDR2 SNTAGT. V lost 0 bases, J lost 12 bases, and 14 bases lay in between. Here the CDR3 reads CASSDSRGSPSFF. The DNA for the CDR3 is TGTGCCAGCAGTGACTCGAGAGGGTCTCCTTCTTTCTTT.

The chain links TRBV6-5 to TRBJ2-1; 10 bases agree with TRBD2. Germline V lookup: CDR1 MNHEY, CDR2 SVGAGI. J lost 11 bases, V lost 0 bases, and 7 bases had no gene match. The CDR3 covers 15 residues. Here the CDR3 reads CASSYSSGGENKQFF. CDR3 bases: TGTGCCAGCAGTTACTCAAGCGGGGGGGAGAATAAGCAGTTCTTC.

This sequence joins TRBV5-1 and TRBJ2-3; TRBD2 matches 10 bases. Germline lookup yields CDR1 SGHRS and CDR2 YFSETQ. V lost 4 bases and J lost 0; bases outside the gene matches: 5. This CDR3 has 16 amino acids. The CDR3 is CASSGVSGGSTDTQYF. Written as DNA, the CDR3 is TGCGCCAGCAGCGGGGTTAGCGGGGGGAGCACAGATACGCAGTATTTT.

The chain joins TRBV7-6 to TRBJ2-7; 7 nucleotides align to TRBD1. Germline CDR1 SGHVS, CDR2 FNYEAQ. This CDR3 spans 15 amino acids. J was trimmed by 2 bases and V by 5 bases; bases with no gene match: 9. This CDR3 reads CASSIGTVATYEQYF. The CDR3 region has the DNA TGTGCCAGCAGCATTGGGACAGTCGCAACCTACGAGCAGTACTTC.

As DNA, the CDR3 is TGCGCCAGCAGCTGGAGCTGGGGCGGGGGGAAGTACAATGAGCAGTTCTTC. Amino acids: CASSWSWGGGKYNEQFF. The J gene is TRBJ2-1, the V gene TRBV5-1; 8 bases line up with TRBD2. V dropped 3 bases and J dropped 4; count of bases not matched to a gene: 12. This CDR3 region has 17 residues. The germline CDR1 and CDR2 sequences are SGHRS and YFSETQ.

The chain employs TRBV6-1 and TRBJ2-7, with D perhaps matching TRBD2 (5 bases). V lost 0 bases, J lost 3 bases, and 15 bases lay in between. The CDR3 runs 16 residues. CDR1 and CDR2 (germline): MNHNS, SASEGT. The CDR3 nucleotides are TGTGCCAGCAGTGAAGCGCTGGGGAGACCCTACTACGAGCAGTACTTC. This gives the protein CASSEALGRPYYEQYF.

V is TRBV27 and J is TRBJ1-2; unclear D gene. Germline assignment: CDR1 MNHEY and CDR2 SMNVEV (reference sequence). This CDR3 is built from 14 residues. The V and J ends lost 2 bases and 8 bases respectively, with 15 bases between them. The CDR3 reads CASSLKAVSGGYTF. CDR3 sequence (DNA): TGTGCCAGCAGTTTAAAAGCGGTATCCGGGGGCTACACCTTC.

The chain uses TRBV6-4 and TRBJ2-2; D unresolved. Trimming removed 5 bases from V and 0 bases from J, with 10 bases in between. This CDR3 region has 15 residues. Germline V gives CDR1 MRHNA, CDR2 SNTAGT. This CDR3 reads CASSPGYTNTGELFF. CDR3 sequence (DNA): TGTGCCAGCAGTCCAGGTTATACGAACACCGGGGAGCTGTTTTTT.

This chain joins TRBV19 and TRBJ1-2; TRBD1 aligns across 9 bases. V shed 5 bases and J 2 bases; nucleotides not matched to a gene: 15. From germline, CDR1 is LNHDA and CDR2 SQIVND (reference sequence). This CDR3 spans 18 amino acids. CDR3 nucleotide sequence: TGTGCCAGTAGTGAATTCCTGGGACAGGGAGTCCCAAACTATGGCTACACCTTC. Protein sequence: CASSEFLGQGVPNYGYTF.

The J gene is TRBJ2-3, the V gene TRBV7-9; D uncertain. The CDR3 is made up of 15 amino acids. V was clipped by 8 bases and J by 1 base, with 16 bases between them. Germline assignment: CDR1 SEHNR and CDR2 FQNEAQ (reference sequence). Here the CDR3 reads CASPKAVAGTDTQYF. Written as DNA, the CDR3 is TGTGCCAGCCCCAAGGCGGTCGCTGGCACAGATACGCAGTATTTT.

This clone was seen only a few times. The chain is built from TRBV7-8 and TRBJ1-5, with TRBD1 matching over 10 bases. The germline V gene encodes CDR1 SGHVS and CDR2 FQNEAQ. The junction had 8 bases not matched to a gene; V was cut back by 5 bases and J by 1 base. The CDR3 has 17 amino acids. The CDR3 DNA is TGTGCCAGCAGCCGCTCGGGACAGGGGACGAGCAATCAGCCCCAGCATTTT. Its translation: CASSRSGQGTSNQPQHF. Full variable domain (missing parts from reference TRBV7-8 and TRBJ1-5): GAGVSQSPRYKVAKRGQDVALRCDPISGHVSLFWYQQALGQGPEFLTYFQNEAQLDKSGLPSDRFFAERPEGSVSTLKIQRTQQEDSAVYLCASSRSGQGTSNQPQHFGDGTRLSIL.

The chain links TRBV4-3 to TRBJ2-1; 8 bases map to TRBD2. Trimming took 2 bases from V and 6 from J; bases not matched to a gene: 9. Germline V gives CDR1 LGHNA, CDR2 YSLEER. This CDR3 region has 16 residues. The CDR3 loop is CASSQSPSGWGNEQFF. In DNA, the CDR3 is TGCGCCAGCAGCCAAAGCCCTAGCGGGTGGGGCAATGAGCAGTTCTTC.

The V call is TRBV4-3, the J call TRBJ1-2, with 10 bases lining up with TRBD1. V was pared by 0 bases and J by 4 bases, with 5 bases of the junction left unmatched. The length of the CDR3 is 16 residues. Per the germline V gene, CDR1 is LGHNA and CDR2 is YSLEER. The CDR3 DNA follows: TGCGCCAGCAGCCAAGAAGTACGGGACAGGGGCTATGGCTACACCTTC. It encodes CASSQEVRDRGYGYTF.

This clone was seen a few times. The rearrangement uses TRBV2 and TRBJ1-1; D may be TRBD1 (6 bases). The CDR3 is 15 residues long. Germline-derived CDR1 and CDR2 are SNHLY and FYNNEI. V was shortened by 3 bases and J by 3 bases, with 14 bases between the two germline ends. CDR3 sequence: CASSDTRGGYTEAFF. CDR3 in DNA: TGTGCCAGCAGTGATACCAGGGGCGGGTACACTGAAGCTTTCTTT.